Listed below are T cell receptor beta chains from one sample, sequenced in a study of T cells in Graves' hyperthyroidism and ophthalmopathy. TCRdb independently ran MiXCR on the multiplex PCR reads; one entry per CDR3 protein. This repertoire shows 550,000 to 700,000 distinct CDR3 sequences, approximately 44% found once; its top ten account for 15% to 20%. The sequencing sample was made of peripheral blood or thyroid tissue (not recorded which). The receptor source for this set is an adult woman with Graves' disease, either hyperthyroidism or ophthalmopathy (not recorded which). Each CDR3 is given with its conserved first and last residue. D genes are given only for firm matches. Expanded clones get a size class; other rows say once, few or many, or leave the size out.

d_call: -; v_call: TRBV5-5; clone_size: -; j_call: TRBJ2-3; cdr3_aa: CASSYPSGQSTDTQYF; cdr3_nt: TGTGCCAGCAGCTATCCCTCCGGGCAAAGCACAGATACGCAGTATTTT
d_call: -; v_call: TRBV7-3; clone_size: -; j_call: TRBJ2-5; cdr3_aa: CASSLRFGGAGETQYF; cdr3_nt: TGTGCCAGCAGCTTAAGGTTTGGCGGTGCTGGAGAGACCCAGTACTTC
d_call: TRBD1; v_call: TRBV7-9; clone_size: many; j_call: TRBJ1-5; cdr3_aa: CASSFEPRRRQGFGNQPQHF; cdr3_nt: TGTGCCAGCAGCTTCGAACCTCGTCGCCGACAGGGATTTGGCAATCAGCCCCAGCATTTT
d_call: TRBD1; v_call: TRBV7-9; clone_size: -; j_call: TRBJ2-7; cdr3_aa: CASRSGTGTYQYF; cdr3_nt: TGTGCCAGCAGGAGCGGGACAGGGACCTATCAGTACTTC
d_call: -; v_call: TRBV28; clone_size: -; j_call: TRBJ1-2; cdr3_aa: CASSLNAGPTYGYTF; cdr3_nt: TGTGCCAGCAGTTTAAATGCAGGGCCCACCTATGGCTACACCTTC
d_call: -; v_call: TRBV15; clone_size: -; j_call: TRBJ1-2; cdr3_aa: CATSRGGAGGYTF; cdr3_nt: TGTGCCACCAGCAGAGGGGGGGCTGGTGGCTACACCTTC
d_call: -; v_call: TRBV20-1; clone_size: -; j_call: TRBJ1-1; cdr3_aa: CSARGVSPEAFF; cdr3_nt: TGCAGTGCTAGAGGCGTGAGTCCTGAAGCTTTCTTT
d_call: -; v_call: TRBV20-1; clone_size: many; j_call: TRBJ1-5; cdr3_aa: CSAIQGYSNQPQHF; cdr3_nt: TGCAGTGCTATCCAGGGGTATAGCAATCAGCCCCAGCATTTT
d_call: TRBD1; v_call: TRBV9; clone_size: -; j_call: TRBJ1-5; cdr3_aa: CASSAIIRGRETQHF; cdr3_nt: TGTGCCAGCAGCGCAATCATCAGGGGGCGGGAGACCCAGCATTTT
d_call: -; v_call: TRBV5-1; clone_size: -; j_call: TRBJ2-3; cdr3_aa: CASSLGPGGLTGTQYF; cdr3_nt: TGCGCCAGCAGCTTAGGGCCCGGGGGGCTCACAGGTACGCAGTATTTT
d_call: -; v_call: TRBV25-1; clone_size: -; j_call: TRBJ2-7; cdr3_aa: CASSFWRGTPYEQYF; cdr3_nt: TGTGCCAGCAGTTTCTGGCGTGGAACCCCCTACGAGCAGTACTTC
d_call: -; v_call: TRBV29-1; clone_size: -; j_call: TRBJ1-1; cdr3_aa: CSVGHPTGWNTEAFF; cdr3_nt: TGCAGCGTTGGACACCCGACAGGTTGGAACACTGAAGCTTTCTTT
d_call: -; v_call: TRBV3-1; clone_size: many; j_call: TRBJ1-1; cdr3_aa: CASSRGSAGAFF; cdr3_nt: TGTGCCAGCAGCCGGGGGTCGGCTGGAGCTTTCTTT
d_call: TRBD2; v_call: TRBV4-1; clone_size: few; j_call: TRBJ2-5; cdr3_aa: CASRGTSGSQETQYF; cdr3_nt: TGCGCCAGCAGAGGGACTAGCGGGAGCCAAGAGACCCAGTACTTC
d_call: TRBD2; v_call: TRBV5-1; clone_size: -; j_call: TRBJ2-5; cdr3_aa: CASSRTSGRETQYF; cdr3_nt: TGCGCCAGCAGCAGGACTAGCGGTCGGGAGACCCAGTACTTC
d_call: -; v_call: TRBV11-2; clone_size: -; j_call: TRBJ1-5; cdr3_aa: CASSLTRTNQPQHF; cdr3_nt: TGTGCCAGCAGCCTCACGCGGACCAATCAGCCCCAGCATTTT
d_call: -; v_call: TRBV7-8; clone_size: many; j_call: TRBJ2-5; cdr3_aa: CASSPGTGMEETQYF; cdr3_nt: TGTGCCAGCAGCCCCGGGACCGGGATGGAAGAGACCCAGTACTTC
d_call: -; v_call: TRBV10-3; clone_size: -; j_call: TRBJ1-5; cdr3_aa: CASSDSTSAEHF; cdr3_nt: TGTGCCAGCAGTGATTCGACATCAGCGGAGCATTTT
d_call: -; v_call: TRBV10-3; clone_size: -; j_call: TRBJ1-2; cdr3_aa: CAISGDGSSAGYTF; cdr3_nt: TGTGCCATCAGTGGAGACGGGTCCTCCGCGGGCTACACCTTC
d_call: -; v_call: TRBV9; clone_size: once; j_call: TRBJ1-6; cdr3_aa: CASSKAGSSPLHF; cdr3_nt: TGTGCCAGCAGCAAAGCGGGGAGTTCACCCCTCCACTTT
d_call: TRBD2; v_call: TRBV7-9; clone_size: many; j_call: TRBJ2-5; cdr3_aa: CASTRTSGSGETQYF; cdr3_nt: TGTGCCAGCACCCGGACTAGCGGGAGTGGGGAGACCCAGTACTTC
d_call: TRBD2; v_call: TRBV12-3/TRBV12-4; clone_size: -; j_call: TRBJ2-7; cdr3_aa: CASSPGAGGVYEQYF; cdr3_nt: TGTGCCAGCAGCCCTGGAGCGGGGGGAGTGTACGAGCAGTACTTC
d_call: TRBD2; v_call: TRBV9; clone_size: -; j_call: TRBJ2-5; cdr3_aa: CASPSLAGETQYF; cdr3_nt: TGTGCCAGCCCCAGCCTAGCGGGCGAGACCCAGTACTTC
d_call: TRBD2; v_call: TRBV29-1; clone_size: many; j_call: TRBJ2-2; cdr3_aa: CSVGGGRRGNTGELFF; cdr3_nt: TGCAGCGTTGGGGGCGGGAGACGGGGTAACACCGGGGAGCTGTTTTTT
d_call: -; v_call: TRBV7-3; clone_size: -; j_call: TRBJ2-5; cdr3_aa: CASSLSGAGLETQYF; cdr3_nt: TGTGCCAGCAGCTTATCCGGGGCAGGGTTAGAGACCCAGTACTTC
d_call: -; v_call: TRBV2; clone_size: -; j_call: TRBJ1-2; cdr3_aa: CASSEAVRYTF; cdr3_nt: TGTGCCAGCAGTGAAGCAGTCCGCTACACCTTC
d_call: TRBD2; v_call: TRBV10-3; clone_size: many; j_call: TRBJ2-7; cdr3_aa: CAISETKTSYADEQYF; cdr3_nt: TGTGCCATCAGTGAAACGAAGACTAGCTACGCCGACGAGCAGTACTTC
d_call: -; v_call: TRBV5-1; clone_size: -; j_call: TRBJ1-1; cdr3_aa: CASSLGAGTTEAFF; cdr3_nt: TGCGCCAGCAGCTTGGGGGCAGGGACCACTGAAGCTTTCTTT
d_call: TRBD1; v_call: TRBV19; clone_size: -; j_call: TRBJ1-2; cdr3_aa: CASSGRMWGQGVNGYTF; cdr3_nt: TGTGCCAGTAGTGGGAGAATGTGGGGACAGGGTGTGAATGGCTACACCTTC
d_call: -; v_call: TRBV5-1; clone_size: -; j_call: TRBJ2-7; cdr3_aa: CASSLGPGDQPQQHF; cdr3_nt: TGCGCCAGCAGCTTGGGGCCAGGGGATCAGCCCCAGCAGCACTTC
d_call: TRBD2; v_call: TRBV20-1; clone_size: many; j_call: TRBJ2-7; cdr3_aa: CSVPRATSGSYEQYF; cdr3_nt: TGCAGTGTCCCTCGTGCGACTAGCGGCTCCTACGAGCAGTACTTC
d_call: -; v_call: TRBV11-1; clone_size: -; j_call: TRBJ1-2; cdr3_aa: CASSKQKQHRPYGYTF; cdr3_nt: TGTGCCAGCAGCAAACAAAAGCAACATAGGCCCTATGGCTACACCTTC
d_call: TRBD2; v_call: TRBV7-9; clone_size: -; j_call: TRBJ2-3; cdr3_aa: CASRPRAGVADTQYF; cdr3_nt: TGTGCCAGCAGGCCCCGTGCGGGAGTGGCAGATACGCAGTATTTT
d_call: -; v_call: TRBV5-6; clone_size: many; j_call: TRBJ1-4; cdr3_aa: CASSSRTDKLGKLFF; cdr3_nt: TGTGCCAGCAGCTCCAGGACGGACAAATTGGGAAAACTGTTTTTT
d_call: -; v_call: TRBV20-1; clone_size: once; j_call: TRBJ1-2; cdr3_aa: CSASSAGDHGYTF; cdr3_nt: TGCAGTGCTAGCTCGGCAGGGGATCATGGCTACACCTTC
d_call: TRBD2; v_call: TRBV12-3/TRBV12-4; clone_size: many; j_call: TRBJ2-7; cdr3_aa: CASRRAGSSYEQYF; cdr3_nt: TGTGCCAGCAGACGAGCGGGGAGCTCCTACGAGCAGTACTTC
d_call: -; v_call: TRBV7-9; clone_size: many; j_call: TRBJ2-7; cdr3_aa: CASSSRYSYEQYF; cdr3_nt: TGTGCCAGCAGCTCCAGGTACTCCTACGAGCAGTACTTC
d_call: TRBD1; v_call: TRBV7-9; clone_size: few; j_call: TRBJ2-5; cdr3_aa: CASSQLTGGIQETQYF; cdr3_nt: TGTGCCAGCAGCCAGCTGACAGGGGGGATTCAAGAGACCCAGTACTTC
d_call: -; v_call: TRBV7-9; clone_size: many; j_call: TRBJ1-3; cdr3_aa: CASTEGYSGNTIYF; cdr3_nt: TGTGCCAGCACCGAGGGGTACTCTGGAAACACCATATATTTT
d_call: -; v_call: TRBV3-1; clone_size: -; j_call: TRBJ1-1; cdr3_aa: CASSYAMPHEAFF; cdr3_nt: TGTGCCAGCAGCTACGCCATGCCACATGAAGCTTTCTTT
d_call: TRBD2; v_call: TRBV24-1; clone_size: many; j_call: TRBJ2-2; cdr3_aa: CATSMRGFSTGELFF; cdr3_nt: TGTGCCACGAGCATGCGGGGGTTTAGCACCGGGGAGCTGTTTTTT
d_call: -; v_call: TRBV15; clone_size: once; j_call: TRBJ2-5; cdr3_aa: CATSSLAVTIYGETQYF; cdr3_nt: TGTGCCACCAGCAGCTTGGCTGTCACTATATATGGCGAGACCCAGTACTTC
d_call: -; v_call: TRBV29-1; clone_size: -; j_call: TRBJ1-2; cdr3_aa: CSVRSGSYGYTF; cdr3_nt: TGCAGCGTTAGGTCAGGGTCCTATGGCTACACCTTC
d_call: -; v_call: TRBV6-1; clone_size: many; j_call: TRBJ2-7; cdr3_aa: CASMGPHEQYF; cdr3_nt: TGTGCCAGCATGGGGCCCCACGAGCAGTACTTC
d_call: TRBD2; v_call: TRBV20-1; clone_size: many; j_call: TRBJ2-5; cdr3_aa: CSAFGTTEETQYF; cdr3_nt: TGCAGTGCTTTTGGGACTACCGAAGAGACCCAGTACTTC